The text below deals with one T cell receptor (beta chain). This clonotype was recorded a few times. Its antigen is unknown. Nothing much larger sits one base from this clone, and base qualities are not available. The library was made by 5' RACE. Sequencing was performed on an Illumina MiSeq. The public reads were run again by TCRdb, first through fastp at Q25 and then through MiXCR, and only productive beta chains were kept. Each entry is one CDR3 protein sequence, shown with its most common DNA and genes. The sample contains 50,000 to 80,000 distinct CDR3 sequences, about 19% of them found a single time. The ten top clones hold over 1.1% of the sample. The data were taken from a study of HIV-infected patients and healthy controls (dated by TCRdb to the mid-2010s). The CDR3 spans 13 residues, from the cysteine through the phenylalanine. The CDR3 DNA has 39 bases and is translated from base 1. In the germline V gene (reference sequence), CDR1 corresponds to LNHDA and CDR2 to SQIVND. Between the V and J ends, shortened by 4 bases and 3 bases respectively, the junction contains 7 bases.

This chain is built from TRBV19 and TRBJ1-3, with no reliable assignment of the D segment. The TCR was taken from a human donor in good health. Material: CD4+ T cells from blood. The DNA sequence follows: TGTGCCAGTAGTAGAGGATTTGGAAACACCATATATTTT. Translated, it gives CASSRGFGNTIYF.